This T cell receptor beta chain was identified in a study of identical twins (dated by TCRdb to about 2016). With regard to the full study: To test whether fetal clonotypes persist, the study used deep sequencing on TCR alpha and beta repertoires from monozygotic twins, unrelated adults of various ages, and cord blood. To rule out contamination, replicate twin experiments were performed at different times with different library preparation protocols. General conclusions and limits of the study: Because the same donors could not be followed over many years, the conclusions relied on cross-sectional statistical analysis. In beta out-of-frame sequences, excess twin sharing was weaker, because having fewer shared sequences lowered the signal-to-noise ratio. In monozygotic twins, out-of-frame TCR alpha sharing was systematically underestimated by recombination models, although the models agreed with sharing between unrelated individuals. Fewer insertions were carried by abundant cord blood beta clonotypes; a weaker similar trend was observed in young adult naive repertoires, while no such trend was observed in memory repertoires. Compared with coincidental sharing between unrelated individuals, out-of-frame TCR alpha sequences shared between twins showed an excess of sequences with low generation probability. Zero-insertion analyses could be partly confounded by invariant T cells such as MAIT and iNKT, although diverse VJ usage argued against such confounding for most clonotypes.

All donors were healthy Caucasians. The twin cohort consisted of three pairs of female monozygotic twins, all aged roughly 18 to 29 years. Peripheral blood mononuclear cells were the source from which RNA for the TCR libraries was isolated. The junction shows trimming of 0 bases on V and 0 bases on J, plus 15 bases between the germline ends. The CDR3 sequence holds 17 residues, the cysteine and phenylalanine included. The sequence is cut down to CDR3 DNA, 51 bases in frame from base 1. This clonotype was seen a handful of times. Its antigen remains undetermined. The sample holds no much larger clone one base away, and base qualities are not on file. The library was made by 5' RACE. TCRdb records Illumina HiSeq 2000 as the sequencer. Template switching introduced a universal primer binding site; the final cDNA contained a unique molecular identifier, enabling accurate counting of TCR cDNA molecules. Specific primers in the conserved constant-segment region were used to synthesize first-strand cDNA for TCR alpha and beta chains. To control for contamination, every cDNA library carried two barcodes: a SMART-Mk sample barcode plus Illumina barcodes. TruSeq adapter sequences along with Illumina sample barcodes were introduced in two successive PCR steps. Sequencing of the TCR alpha and beta cDNA libraries was done on the Illumina HiSeq platform using custom primers. In the authors' own workflow: Unique molecular identifiers were extracted from raw reads with MiGEC, and CDR3 positions were determined with MiXCR. For each individual, recombination models were inferred using an EM algorithm with the repgenHMM and IGoR tools. The tcR package in R was used for shared clonotype analysis, with sharing normalized by the product of cloneset sizes. To study raw recombination free of thymic and clonal selection effects, out-of-frame nonproductive sequences were analyzed. TCRdb reran the public reads through fastp at Q25 and MiXCR, keeping productive beta chains. Every entry covers one CDR3 protein and lists the most common genes and DNA from its rows. TCRdb's processing, not the authors' own work, is the source of the V and J calls. The sample table lists some 900,000 distinct CDR3 sequences, around an eighth of them with a count of one. The ten largest clones capture about 1.6% of the sample.

Another study also made use of these data, one on yellow fever vaccine responses in identical twins. The second paper states: The authors reported that the T cell response to vaccination in identical twins appeared partly convergent and partly personalized. The study precisely tracked vaccine-responding T cell clones in identical twins.

Sequencing was carried out using PBMCs. This TCR derives from a woman in her late teens or twenties in good health. The rearranged chain carries TRBV5-3 and TRBJ1-1; there is no confident call for the D gene. TRBV5-3 is given ORF status, its function remaining uncertain. The base sequence is TGTGCCAGAAGCTTGGAACGGGTGGGCCCGTTGAACACTGAAGCTTTCTTT. This codes for CARSLERVGPLNTEAFF.